This TCR beta chain was captured in a study of blood T cells in healthy people across ages. Primed by a sample-barcoded 5' primer and a J-beta primer mix, a second PCR proceeded for about 6 to 11 cycles. MiXCR, run by TCRdb on the 5' RACE reads, gives a single entry per CDR3 protein. Of about 1 million distinct CDR3 sequences in the sample, 40% to 50% were seen once. The CDR3 consists of 16 residues. CDR1 is MNHEY and CDR2 is SVGEGT in the germline V gene. Trimming took off 0 bases at V and 1 base at J, with 13 bases between the two ends. The TCR sequence derives from a woman in her sixties or seventies in good health. The V and J genes are TRBV6-2 or TRBV6-3 and TRBJ2-7; D is unclear. The specimen sequenced was blood. The DNA for the CDR3 is TGTGCCAGCAGTTACTCTGAGCAGGTCCCATCCTACGAGCAGTACTTC. As protein: CASSYSEQVPSYEQYF.